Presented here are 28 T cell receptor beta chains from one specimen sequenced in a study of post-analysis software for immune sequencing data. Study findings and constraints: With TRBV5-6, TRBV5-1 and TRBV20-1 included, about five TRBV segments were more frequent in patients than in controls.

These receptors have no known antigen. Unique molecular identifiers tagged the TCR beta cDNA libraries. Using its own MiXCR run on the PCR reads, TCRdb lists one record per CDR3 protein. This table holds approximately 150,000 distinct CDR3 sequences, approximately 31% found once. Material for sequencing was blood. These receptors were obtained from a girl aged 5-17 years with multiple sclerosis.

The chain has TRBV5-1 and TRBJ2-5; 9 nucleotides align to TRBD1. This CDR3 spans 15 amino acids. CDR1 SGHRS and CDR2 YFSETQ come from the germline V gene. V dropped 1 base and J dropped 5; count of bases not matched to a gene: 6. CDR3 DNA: TGCGCCAGCAGCTTGTCTACAGGGGGCGCGGAGACCCAGTACTTC. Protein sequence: CASSLSTGGAETQYF.

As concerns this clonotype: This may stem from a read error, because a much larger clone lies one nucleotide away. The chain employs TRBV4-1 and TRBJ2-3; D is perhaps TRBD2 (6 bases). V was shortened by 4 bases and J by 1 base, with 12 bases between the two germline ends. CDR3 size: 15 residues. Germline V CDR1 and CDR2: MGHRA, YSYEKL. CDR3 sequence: CASSRWASGTDTQYF. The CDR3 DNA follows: TGCGCCAGCAGCCGATGGGCTAGCGGCACAGATACGCAGTATTTT.

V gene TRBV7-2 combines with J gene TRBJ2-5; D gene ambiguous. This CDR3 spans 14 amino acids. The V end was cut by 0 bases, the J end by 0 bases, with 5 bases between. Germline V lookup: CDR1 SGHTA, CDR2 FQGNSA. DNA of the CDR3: TGTGCCAGCAGCTTAGCAAGGCACCAAGAGACCCAGTACTTC. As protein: CASSLARHQETQYF.

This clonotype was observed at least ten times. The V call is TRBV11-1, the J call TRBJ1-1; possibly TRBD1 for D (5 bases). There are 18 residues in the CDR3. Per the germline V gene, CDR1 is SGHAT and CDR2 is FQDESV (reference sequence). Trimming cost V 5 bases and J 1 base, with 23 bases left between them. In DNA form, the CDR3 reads TGTGCCAGCAGCCTACGACCCCCGCACGCGGGGGGGAACACTGAAGCTTTCTTT. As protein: CASSLRPPHAGGNTEAFF. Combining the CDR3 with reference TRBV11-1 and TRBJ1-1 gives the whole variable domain EAEVAQSPRYKITEKSQAVAFWCDPISGHATLYWYRQILGQGPELLVQFQDESVVDDSQLPKDRFSAERLKGVDSTLKIQPAELGDSAMYLCASSLRPPHAGGNTEAFFGQGTRLTVV.

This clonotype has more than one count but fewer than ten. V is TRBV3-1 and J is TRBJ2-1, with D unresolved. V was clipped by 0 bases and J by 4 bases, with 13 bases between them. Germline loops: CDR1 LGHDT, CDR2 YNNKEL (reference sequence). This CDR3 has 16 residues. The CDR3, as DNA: TGTGCCAGCAGCCAAGACAGAGGCTCGGATTACAATGAGCAGTTCTTC. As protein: CASSQDRGSDYNEQFF.

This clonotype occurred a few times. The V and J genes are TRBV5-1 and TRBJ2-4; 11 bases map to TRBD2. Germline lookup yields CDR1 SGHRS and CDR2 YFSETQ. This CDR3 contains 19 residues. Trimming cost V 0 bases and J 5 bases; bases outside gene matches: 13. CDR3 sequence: CASSLVPSTSGRSQNIQYF. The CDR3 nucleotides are TGCGCCAGCAGCTTGGTGCCCTCCACTAGCGGGAGAAGCCAAAACATTCAGTACTTC. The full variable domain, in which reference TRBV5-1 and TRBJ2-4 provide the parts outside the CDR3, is KAGVTQTPRYLIKTRGQQVTLSCSPISGHRSVSWYQQTPGQGLQFLFEYFSETQRNKGNFPGRFSGRQFSNSRSEMNVSTLELGDSALYLCASSLVPSTSGRSQNIQYFGAGTRLSVL.

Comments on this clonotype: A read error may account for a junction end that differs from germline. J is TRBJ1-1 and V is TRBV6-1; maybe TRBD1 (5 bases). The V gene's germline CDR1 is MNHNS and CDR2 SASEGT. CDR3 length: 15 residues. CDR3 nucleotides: TGTGCCAGCAGGGAAGCTTCTGACAGAGGGACTGAAGCTTTCTTT. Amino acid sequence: CASREASDRGTEAFF.

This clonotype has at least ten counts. The CDR3 nucleotides read TGTGCCAGCAGCCAACAAACCGCGGGACGGAAAGAGACCCAGTACTTC. This codes for CASSQQTAGRKETQYF. J is TRBJ2-5 and V is TRBV5-4; a possible D gene is TRBD2 (6 bases). The CDR3 runs to 16 residues. Trimming pared 4 bases from V and 3 bases from J, leaving 19 bases between. Germline loops: CDR1 SGHNT, CDR2 YYREEE (reference sequence).

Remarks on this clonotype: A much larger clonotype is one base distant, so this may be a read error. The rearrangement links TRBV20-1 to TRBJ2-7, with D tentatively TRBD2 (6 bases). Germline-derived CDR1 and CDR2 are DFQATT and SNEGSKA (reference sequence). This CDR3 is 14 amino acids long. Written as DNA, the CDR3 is TGCAGTACTAGCAAGGCAGGGTTGACCCCCGAGCAGTACTTC. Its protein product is CSTSKAGLTPEQYF.

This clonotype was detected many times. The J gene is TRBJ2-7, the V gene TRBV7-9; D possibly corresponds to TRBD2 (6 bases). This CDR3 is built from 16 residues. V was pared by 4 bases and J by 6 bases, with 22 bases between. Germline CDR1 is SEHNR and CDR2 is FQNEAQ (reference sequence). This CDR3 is CASSSSSLLARVEQYF. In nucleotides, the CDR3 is TGTGCCAGCAGCTCCTCCTCCCTACTAGCCAGGGTCGAGCAGTACTTC.

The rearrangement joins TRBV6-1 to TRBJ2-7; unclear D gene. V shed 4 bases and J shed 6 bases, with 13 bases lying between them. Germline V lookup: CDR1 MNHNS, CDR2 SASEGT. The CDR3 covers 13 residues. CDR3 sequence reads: CASSVRLMSEQYF. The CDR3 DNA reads TGTGCCAGCAGTGTTCGCCTTATGAGCGAGCAGTACTTC.

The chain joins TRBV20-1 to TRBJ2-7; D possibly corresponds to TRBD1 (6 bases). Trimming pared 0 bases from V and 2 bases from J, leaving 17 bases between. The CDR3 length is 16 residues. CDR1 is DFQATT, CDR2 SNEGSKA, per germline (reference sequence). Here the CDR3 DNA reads TGCAGTGCTAGAGATTTTCGAGGACAGCGTACCTACGAGCAGTACTTC. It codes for CSARDFRGQRTYEQYF.

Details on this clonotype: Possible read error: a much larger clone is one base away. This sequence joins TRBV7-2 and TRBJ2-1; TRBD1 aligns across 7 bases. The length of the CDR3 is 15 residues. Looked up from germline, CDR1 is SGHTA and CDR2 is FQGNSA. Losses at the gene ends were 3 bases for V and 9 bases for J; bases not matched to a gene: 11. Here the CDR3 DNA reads TGTGCCAGCAGCTTCCGAGGACAGGTCTTCAGTGAGCAGTTCTTC. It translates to CASSFRGQVFSEQFF.

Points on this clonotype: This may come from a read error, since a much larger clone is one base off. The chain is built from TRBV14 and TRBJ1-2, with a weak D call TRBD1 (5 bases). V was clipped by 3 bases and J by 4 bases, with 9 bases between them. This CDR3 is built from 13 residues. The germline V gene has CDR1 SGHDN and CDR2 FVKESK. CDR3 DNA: TGTGCCAGCAGCCACAGGGTCAGCTATGGCTACACCTTC. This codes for CASSHRVSYGYTF.

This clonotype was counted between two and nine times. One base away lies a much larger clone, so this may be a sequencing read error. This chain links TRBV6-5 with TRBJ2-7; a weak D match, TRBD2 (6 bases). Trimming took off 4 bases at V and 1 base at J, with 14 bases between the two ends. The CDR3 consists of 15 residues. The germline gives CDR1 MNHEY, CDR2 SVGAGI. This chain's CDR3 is CASSSQRAPSYEQYF. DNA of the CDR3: TGTGCCAGCAGTTCCCAGCGGGCCCCTTCCTACGAGCAGTACTTC.

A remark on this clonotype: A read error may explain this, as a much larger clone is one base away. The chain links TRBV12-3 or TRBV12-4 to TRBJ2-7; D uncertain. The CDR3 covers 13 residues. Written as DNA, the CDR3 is TGTGCCAGCAGGTTAAGCGACTCCTACGAGCGGTACTTC. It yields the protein CASRLSDSYERYF.

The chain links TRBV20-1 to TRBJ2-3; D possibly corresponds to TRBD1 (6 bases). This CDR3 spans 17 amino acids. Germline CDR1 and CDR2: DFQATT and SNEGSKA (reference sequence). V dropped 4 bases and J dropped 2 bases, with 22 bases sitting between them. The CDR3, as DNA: TGCAGTGCTATACAACTTTGGGGACAAAGACCCACAGATACGCAGTATTTT. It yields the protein CSAIQLWGQRPTDTQYF.

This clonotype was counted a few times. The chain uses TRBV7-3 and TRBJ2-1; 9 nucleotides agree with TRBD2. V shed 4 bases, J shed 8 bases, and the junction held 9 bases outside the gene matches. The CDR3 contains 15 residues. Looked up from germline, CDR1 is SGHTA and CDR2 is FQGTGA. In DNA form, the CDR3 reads TGTGCCAGCAGCTCGGGACTAGCTCTTGGGCATGAGCAGTTCTTC. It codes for CASSSGLALGHEQFF.

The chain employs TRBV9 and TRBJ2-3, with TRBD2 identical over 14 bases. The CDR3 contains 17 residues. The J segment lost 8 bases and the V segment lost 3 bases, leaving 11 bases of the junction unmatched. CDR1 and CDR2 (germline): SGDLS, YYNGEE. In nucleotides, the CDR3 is TGTGCCAGCAGCGCCGGGACTAGCGGGGGACTAGATGGTACGCAGTATTTT. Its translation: CASSAGTSGGLDGTQYF.

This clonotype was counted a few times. CDR3: CSGGEVTEAFF. CDR3 sequence (DNA): TGCAGCGGGGGGGAGGTCACTGAAGCTTTCTTT. The V call is TRBV29-1, the J call TRBJ1-1; TRBD1 is a possible D gene (5 bases). CDR1 and CDR2 (germline): SQVTM, ANQGSEA. Trimming took off 7 bases at V and 4 bases at J, with 10 bases between the two ends. This CDR3 is built from 11 residues.

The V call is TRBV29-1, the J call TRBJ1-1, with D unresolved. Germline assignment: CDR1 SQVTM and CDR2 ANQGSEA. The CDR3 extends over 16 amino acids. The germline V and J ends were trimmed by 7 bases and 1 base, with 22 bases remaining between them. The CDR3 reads CSDRFSAAYENTEAFF. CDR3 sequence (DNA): TGCAGCGATAGATTTTCGGCAGCTTACGAGAACACTGAAGCTTTCTTT.

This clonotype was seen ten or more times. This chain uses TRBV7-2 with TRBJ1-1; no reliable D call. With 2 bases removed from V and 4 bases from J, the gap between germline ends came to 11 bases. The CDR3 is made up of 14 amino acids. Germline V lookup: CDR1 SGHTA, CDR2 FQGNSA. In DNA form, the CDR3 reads TGTGCCAGCAGCTTACAGCAGTTTGTCACTGAAGCTTTCTTT. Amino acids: CASSLQQFVTEAFF. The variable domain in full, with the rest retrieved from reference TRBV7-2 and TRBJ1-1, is GAGVSQSPSNKVTEKGKDVELRCDPISGHTALYWYRQSLGQGLEFLIYFQGNSAPDKSGLPSDRFSAERTGGSVSTLTIQRTQQEDSAVYLCASSLQQFVTEAFFGQGTRLTVV.

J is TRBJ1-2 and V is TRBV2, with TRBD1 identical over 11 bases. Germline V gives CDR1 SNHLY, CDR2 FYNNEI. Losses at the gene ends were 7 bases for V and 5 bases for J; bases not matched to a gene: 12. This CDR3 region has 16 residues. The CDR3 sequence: CASNSRTGGEGYGYTF. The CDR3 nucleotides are TGTGCCAGCAACTCCAGGACAGGGGGCGAAGGATATGGCTACACCTTC.

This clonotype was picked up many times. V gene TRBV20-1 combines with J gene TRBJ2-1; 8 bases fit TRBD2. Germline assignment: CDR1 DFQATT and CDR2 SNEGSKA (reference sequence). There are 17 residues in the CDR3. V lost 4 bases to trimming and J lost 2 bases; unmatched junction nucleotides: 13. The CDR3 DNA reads TGCAGTGCTACCCCGACCCGCGGGAGGATCGCCTACAATGAGCAGTTCTTC. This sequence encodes CSATPTRGRIAYNEQFF.

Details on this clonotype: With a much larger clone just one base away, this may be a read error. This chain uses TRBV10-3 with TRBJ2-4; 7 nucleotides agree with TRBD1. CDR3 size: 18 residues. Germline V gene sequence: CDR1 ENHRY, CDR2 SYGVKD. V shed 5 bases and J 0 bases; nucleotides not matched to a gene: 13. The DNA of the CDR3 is TGTGCCATCAGTCCAAATCCGACAGGGCTAGTAGCCAAAAACATTCAGTACTTC. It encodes CAISPNPTGLVAKNIQYF.

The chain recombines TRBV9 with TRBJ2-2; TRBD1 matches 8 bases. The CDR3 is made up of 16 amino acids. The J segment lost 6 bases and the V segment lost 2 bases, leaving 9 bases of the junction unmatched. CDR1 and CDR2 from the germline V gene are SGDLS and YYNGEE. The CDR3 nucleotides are TGTGCCAGCAGCGTGCGACAGGGGACGGATGCCGGGGAGCTGTTTTTT. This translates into CASSVRQGTDAGELFF.

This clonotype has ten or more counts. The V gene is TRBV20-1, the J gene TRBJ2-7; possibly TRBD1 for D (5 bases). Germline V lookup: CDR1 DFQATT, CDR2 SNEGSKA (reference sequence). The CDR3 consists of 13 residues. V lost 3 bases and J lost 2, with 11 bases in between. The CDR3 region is CSASSRAAYEQYF. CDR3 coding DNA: TGCAGTGCTAGTAGCAGGGCCGCCTACGAGCAGTACTTC.

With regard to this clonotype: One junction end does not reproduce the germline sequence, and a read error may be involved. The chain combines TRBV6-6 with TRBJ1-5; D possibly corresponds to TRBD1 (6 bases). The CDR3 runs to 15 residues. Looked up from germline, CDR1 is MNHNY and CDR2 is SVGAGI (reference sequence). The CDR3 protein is CASSYPTGSSQPQHF. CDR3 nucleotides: TGTGCCAGCAGTTACCCGACAGGTAGCAGTCAGCCCCAGCATTTT.